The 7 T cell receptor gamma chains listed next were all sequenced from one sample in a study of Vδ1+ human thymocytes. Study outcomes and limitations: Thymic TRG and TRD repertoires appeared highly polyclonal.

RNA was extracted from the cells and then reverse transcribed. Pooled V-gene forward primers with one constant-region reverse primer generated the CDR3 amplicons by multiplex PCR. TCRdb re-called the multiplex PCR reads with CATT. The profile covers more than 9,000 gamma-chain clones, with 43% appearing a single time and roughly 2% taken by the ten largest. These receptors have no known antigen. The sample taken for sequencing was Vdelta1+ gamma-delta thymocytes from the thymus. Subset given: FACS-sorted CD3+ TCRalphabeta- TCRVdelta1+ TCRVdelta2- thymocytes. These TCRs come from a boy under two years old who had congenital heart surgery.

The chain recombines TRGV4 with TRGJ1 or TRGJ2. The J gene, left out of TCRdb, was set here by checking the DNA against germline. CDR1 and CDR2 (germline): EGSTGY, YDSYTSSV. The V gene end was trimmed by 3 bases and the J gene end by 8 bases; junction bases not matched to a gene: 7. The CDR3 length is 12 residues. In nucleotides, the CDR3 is TGTGCCACCTGGGATACCGATCATAAGAAACTCTTT. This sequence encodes CATWDTDHKKLF.

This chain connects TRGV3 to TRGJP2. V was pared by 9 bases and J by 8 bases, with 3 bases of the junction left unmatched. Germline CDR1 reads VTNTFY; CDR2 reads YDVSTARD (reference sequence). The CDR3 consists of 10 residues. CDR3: CATPDWIKTF. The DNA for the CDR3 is TGTGCCACCCCAGATTGGATCAAGACGTTT.

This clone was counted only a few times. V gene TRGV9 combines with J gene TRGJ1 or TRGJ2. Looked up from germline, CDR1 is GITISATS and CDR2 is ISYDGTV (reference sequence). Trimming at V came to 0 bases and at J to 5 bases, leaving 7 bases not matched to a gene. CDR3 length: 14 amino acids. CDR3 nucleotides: TGTGCCTTGTGGGAGGTGTCCCTCCATTATAAGAAACTCTTT. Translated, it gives CALWEVSLHYKKLF.

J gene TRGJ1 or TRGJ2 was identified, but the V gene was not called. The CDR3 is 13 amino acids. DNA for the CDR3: TGTGCCACCTGGGACAGGCACCCCTCTAAGAAACTCTTT. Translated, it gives CATWDRHPSKKLF.

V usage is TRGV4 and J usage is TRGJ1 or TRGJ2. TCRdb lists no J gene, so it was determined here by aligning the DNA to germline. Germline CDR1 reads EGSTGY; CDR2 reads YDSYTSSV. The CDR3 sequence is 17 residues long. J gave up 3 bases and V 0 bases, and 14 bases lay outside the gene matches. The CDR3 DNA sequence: TGTGCCACCTGGGATGGGTTCCCTCGGGAATTTTATTATAAGAAACTCTTT. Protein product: CATWDGFPREFYYKKLF.

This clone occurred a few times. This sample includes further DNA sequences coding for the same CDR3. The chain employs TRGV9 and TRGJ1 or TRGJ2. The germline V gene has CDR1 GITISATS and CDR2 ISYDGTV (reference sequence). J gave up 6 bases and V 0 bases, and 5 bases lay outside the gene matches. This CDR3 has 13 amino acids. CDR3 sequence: CALWEVRGYKKLF. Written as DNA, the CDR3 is TGTGCCTTGTGGGAGGTGCGTGGTTATAAGAAACTCTTT.

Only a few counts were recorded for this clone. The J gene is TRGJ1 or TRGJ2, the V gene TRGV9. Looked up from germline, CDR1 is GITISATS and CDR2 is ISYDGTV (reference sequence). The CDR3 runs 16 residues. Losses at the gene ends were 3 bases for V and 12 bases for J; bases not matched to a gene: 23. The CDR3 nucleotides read TGTGCCTTGTGGGAGCCGCCTTCCCAGGTTGTATCGGGGAAACTCTTT. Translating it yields CALWEPPSQVVSGKLF.